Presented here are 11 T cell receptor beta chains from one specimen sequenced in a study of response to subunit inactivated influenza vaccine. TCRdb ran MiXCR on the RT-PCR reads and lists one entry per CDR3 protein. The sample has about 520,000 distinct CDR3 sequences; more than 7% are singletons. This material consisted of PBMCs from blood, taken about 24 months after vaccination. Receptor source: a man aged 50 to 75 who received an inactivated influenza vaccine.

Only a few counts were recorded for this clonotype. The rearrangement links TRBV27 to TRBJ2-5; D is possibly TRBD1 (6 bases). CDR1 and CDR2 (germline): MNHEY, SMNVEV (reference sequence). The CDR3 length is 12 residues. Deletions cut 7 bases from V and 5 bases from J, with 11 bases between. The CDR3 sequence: CASKQQGETQYF. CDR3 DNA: TGTGCCAGCAAACAACAGGGCGAGACCCAGTACTTC.

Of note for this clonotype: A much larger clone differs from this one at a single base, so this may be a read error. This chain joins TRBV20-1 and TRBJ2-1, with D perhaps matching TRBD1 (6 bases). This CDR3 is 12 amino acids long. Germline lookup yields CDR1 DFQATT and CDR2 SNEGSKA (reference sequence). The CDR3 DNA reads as TGCGGTGTTCGGGACACTAACAATGAGCAGTTCTTC. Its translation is CGVRDTNNEQFF.

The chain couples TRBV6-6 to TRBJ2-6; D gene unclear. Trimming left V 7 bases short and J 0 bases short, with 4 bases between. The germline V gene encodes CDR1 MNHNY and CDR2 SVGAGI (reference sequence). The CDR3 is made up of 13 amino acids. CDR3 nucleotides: TGTGCCAGCATGGACTCTGGGGCCAACGTCCTGACTTTC. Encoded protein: CASMDSGANVLTF.

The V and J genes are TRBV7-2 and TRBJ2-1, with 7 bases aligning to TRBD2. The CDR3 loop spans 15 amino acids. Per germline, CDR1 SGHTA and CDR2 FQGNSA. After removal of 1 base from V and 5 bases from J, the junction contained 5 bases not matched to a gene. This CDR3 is CASSLGTSVNNEQFF. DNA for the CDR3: TGTGCCAGCAGCTTAGGAACTAGCGTAAACAATGAGCAGTTCTTC. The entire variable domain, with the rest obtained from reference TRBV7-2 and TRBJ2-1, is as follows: GAGVSQSPSNKVTEKGKDVELRCDPISGHTALYWYRQSLGQGLEFLIYFQGNSAPDKSGLPSDRFSAERTGGSVSTLTIQRTQQEDSAVYLCASSLGTSVNNEQFFGPGTRLTVL.

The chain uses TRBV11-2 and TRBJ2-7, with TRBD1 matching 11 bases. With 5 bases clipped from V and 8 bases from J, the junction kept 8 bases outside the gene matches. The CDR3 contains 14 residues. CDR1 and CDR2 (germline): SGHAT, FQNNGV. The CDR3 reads CASSPGTGGPKQYF. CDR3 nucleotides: TGTGCCAGCAGCCCTGGGACAGGGGGTCCCAAGCAGTACTTC.

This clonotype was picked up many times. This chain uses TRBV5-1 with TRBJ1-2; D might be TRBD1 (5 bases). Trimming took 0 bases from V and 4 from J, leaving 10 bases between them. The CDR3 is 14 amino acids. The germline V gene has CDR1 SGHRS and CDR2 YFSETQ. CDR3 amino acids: CASSLVFQGYGYTF. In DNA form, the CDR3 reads TGCGCCAGCAGCTTGGTGTTTCAGGGCTATGGCTACACCTTC.

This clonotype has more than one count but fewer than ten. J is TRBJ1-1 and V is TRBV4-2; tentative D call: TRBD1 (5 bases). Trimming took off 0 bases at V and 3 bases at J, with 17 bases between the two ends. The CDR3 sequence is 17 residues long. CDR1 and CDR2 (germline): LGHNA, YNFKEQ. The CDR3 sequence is CASSQEAGTFKDTEAFF. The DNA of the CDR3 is TGTGCCAGCAGCCAAGAGGCCGGGACTTTCAAGGACACTGAAGCTTTCTTT.

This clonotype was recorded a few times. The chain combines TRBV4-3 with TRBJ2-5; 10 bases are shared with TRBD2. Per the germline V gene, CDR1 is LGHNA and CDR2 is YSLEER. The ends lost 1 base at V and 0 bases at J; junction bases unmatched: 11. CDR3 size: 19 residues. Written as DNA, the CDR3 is TGCGCCAGCAGCCAAGTTCCTATTACTAGCGGGGAGTACCAAGAGACCCAGTACTTC. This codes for CASSQVPITSGEYQETQYF.

This chain's CDR3 is CAISPDRTSYEQYF. The CDR3 DNA sequence: TGTGCCATCAGCCCGGACAGGACCTCCTACGAGCAGTACTTC. V and J are TRBV10-3 and TRBJ2-7; 7 bases are shared with TRBD1. This CDR3 is built from 14 residues. The V and J ends lost 6 bases and 0 bases, in that order; junction bases with no gene match: 5. Germline CDR1 is ENHRY and CDR2 is SYGVKD.

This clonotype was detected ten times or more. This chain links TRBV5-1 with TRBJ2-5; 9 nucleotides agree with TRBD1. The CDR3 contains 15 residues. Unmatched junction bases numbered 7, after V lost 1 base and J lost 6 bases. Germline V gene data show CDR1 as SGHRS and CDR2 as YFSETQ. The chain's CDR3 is CASSLYRDREKTQYF. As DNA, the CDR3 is TGCGCCAGCAGCTTGTACCGGGACAGGGAAAAGACCCAGTACTTC.

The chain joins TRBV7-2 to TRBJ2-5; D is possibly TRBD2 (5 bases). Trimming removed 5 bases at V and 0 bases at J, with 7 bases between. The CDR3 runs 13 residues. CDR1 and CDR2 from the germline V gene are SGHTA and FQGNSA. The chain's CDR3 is CASSERNQETQYF. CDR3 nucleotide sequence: TGTGCCAGCAGCGAGCGGAACCAAGAGACCCAGTACTTC.